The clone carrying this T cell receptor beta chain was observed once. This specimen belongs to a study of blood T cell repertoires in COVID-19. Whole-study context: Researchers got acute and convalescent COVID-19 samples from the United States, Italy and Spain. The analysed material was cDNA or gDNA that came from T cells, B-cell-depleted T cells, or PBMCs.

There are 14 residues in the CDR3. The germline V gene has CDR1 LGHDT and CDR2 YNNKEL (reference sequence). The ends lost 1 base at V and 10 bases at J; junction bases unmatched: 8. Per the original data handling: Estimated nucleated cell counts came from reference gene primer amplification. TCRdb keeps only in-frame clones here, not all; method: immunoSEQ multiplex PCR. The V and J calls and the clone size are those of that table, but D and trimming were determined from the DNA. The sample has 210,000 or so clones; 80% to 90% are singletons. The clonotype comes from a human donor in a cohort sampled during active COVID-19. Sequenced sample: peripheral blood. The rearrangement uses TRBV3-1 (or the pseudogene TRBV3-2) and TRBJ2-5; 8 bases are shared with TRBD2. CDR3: CASSQVGPREDQYF. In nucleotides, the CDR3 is TGTGCCAGCAGCCAAGTCGGGCCGCGGGAGGACCAGTACTTC.